Detailed here is one T cell receptor beta chain. The data are from a study of blood T cell repertoires in COVID-19. In germline, CDR1 is MNHEY, CDR2 SMNVEV (reference sequence). V dropped 5 bases and J dropped 5 bases, with 18 bases sitting between them. There are 15 residues in the CDR3. Profiling relied on immunoSEQ multiplex PCR, and the TCRdb table lists in-frame clones only, not all of them. This sample carries fewer than 250,000 clones, around 80% of them seen once, and the ten largest clones take less than 3.5%. The chain employs TRBV27 and TRBJ1-2; no definite D call. Sequences were obtained from peripheral blood. This clonotype originated in a man aged 45 to 65 with active or convalescent COVID-19. CDR3 in DNA: TGTGCCAGCAGTCCCCAGGACTTACTAGGGTATGGCTACACCTTC. Translated, it gives CASSPQDLLGYGYTF.